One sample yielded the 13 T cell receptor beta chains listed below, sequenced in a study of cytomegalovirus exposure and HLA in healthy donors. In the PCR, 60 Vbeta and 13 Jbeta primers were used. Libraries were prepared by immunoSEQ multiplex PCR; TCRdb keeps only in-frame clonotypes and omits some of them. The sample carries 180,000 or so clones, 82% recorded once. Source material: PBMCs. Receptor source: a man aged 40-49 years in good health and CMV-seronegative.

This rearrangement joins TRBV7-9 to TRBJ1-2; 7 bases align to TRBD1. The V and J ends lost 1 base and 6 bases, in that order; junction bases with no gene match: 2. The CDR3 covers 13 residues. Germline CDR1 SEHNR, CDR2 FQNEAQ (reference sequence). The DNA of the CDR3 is TGTGCCAGCAGCTTAGGACAGGGCGATGGCTACACCTTC. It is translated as CASSLGQGDGYTF.

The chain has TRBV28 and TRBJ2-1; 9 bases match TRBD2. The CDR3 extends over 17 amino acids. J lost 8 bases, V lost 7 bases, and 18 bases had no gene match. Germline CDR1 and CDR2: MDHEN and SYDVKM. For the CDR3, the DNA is TGTGCCAGCAACCCAGGGAGGCGGGGGGGCGGTTGGGATGAGCAGTTCTTC. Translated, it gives CASNPGRRGGGWDEQFF.

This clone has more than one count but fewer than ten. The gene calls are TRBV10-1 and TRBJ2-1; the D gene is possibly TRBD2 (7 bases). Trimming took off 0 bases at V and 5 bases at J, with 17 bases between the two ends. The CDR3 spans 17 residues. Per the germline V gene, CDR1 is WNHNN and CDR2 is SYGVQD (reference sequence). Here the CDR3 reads CASSESWEGGPDNEQFF. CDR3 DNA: TGCGCCAGCAGTGAGTCTTGGGAGGGGGGGCCAGACAATGAGCAGTTCTTC.

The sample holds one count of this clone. CDR3 DNA: TGTGCCAGCAGGGGATCTAGCGGGGGGGGCACAGATACGCAGTATTTT. This codes for CASRGSSGGGTDTQYF. The chain uses TRBV2 and TRBJ2-3, with TRBD2 matching over 12 bases. The germline gives CDR1 SNHLY, CDR2 FYNNEI. The CDR3 consists of 16 residues. Germline trimming cut 6 bases from V and 1 base from J; bases unmatched to any gene: 5. Using reference TRBV2 and TRBJ2-3 for the parts outside the CDR3, the full variable domain is EPEVTQTPSHQVTQMGQEVILRCVPISNHLYFYWYRQILGQKVEFLVSFYNNEISEKSEIFDDQFSVERPDGSNFTLKIRSTKLEDSAMYFCASRGSSGGGTDTQYFGPGTRLTVL.

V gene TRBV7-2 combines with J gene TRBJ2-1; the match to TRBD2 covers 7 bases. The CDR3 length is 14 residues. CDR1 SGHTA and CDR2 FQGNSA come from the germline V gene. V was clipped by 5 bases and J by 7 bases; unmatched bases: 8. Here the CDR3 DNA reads TGTGCCAGCAGCCCTCGACTAGCTGGAAATGAGCAGTTCTTC. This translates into CASSPRLAGNEQFF.

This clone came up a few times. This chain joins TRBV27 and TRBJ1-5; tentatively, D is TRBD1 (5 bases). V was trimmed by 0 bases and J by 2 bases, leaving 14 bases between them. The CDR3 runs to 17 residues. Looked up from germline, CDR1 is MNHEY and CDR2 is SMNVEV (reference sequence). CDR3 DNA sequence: TGTGCCAGCAGTTTATCCGGGGGTATCCTTCGCAATCAGCCCCAGCATTTT. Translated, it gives CASSLSGGILRNQPQHF.

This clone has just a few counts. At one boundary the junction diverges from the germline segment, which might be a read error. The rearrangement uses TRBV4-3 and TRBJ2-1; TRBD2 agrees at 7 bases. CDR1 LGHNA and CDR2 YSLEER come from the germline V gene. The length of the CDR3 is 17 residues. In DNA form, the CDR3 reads TGCGCCAGCAGCCAAGGGGGCGGGAGTCCCTCCCACAATGAGCAGTTCTTC. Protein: CASSQGGGSPSHNEQFF.

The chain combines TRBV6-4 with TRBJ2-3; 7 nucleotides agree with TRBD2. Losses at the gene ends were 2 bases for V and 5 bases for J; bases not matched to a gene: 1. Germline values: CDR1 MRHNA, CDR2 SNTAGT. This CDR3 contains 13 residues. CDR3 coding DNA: TGTGCCAGCAGTGACGGGGGGGGAGATACGCAGTATTTT. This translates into CASSDGGGDTQYF.

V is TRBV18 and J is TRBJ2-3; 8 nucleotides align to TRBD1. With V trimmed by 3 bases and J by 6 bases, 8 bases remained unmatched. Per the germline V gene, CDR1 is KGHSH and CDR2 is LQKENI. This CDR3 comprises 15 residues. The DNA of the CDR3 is TGTGCCAGCTCACCTTGGACAGGGTCGACGGATACGCAGTATTTT. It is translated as CASSPWTGSTDTQYF.

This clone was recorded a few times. This CDR3 reads CASSSGGSGELFF. The CDR3 DNA is TGTGCCAGCAGCTCGGGTGGGTCCGGGGAGCTGTTTTTT. This chain uses TRBV6-4 with TRBJ2-2; D unclear. Germline V CDR1 and CDR2: MRHNA, SNTAGT. V was cut by 6 bases and J by 6 bases, with 11 bases left in between. The CDR3 length is 13 residues.

For the CDR3, the DNA is TGTGCCAGCAGTTCCATGACAGGGTTAGAGACCCAGTACTTC. Translation: CASSSMTGLETQYF. The chain carries TRBV28 and TRBJ2-5; 7 bases match TRBD1. CDR1 MDHEN and CDR2 SYDVKM come from the germline V gene. J lost 4 bases, V lost 4 bases, and 6 bases had no gene match. The CDR3 contains 14 residues.

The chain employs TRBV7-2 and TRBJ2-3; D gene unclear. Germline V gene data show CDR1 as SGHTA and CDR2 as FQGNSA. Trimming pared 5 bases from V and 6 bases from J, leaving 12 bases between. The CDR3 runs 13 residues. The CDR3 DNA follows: TGTGCCAGCAGCCCATCCCCCGGGGATACGCAGTATTTT. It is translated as CASSPSPGDTQYF.

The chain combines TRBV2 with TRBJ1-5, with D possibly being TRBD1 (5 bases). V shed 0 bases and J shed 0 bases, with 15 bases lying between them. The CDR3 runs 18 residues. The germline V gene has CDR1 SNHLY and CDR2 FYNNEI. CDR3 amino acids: CASSEAGRGTFSNQPQHF. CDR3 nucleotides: TGTGCCAGCAGTGAAGCGGGGAGGGGAACCTTTAGCAATCAGCCCCAGCATTTT.